One sample yielded the 12 T cell receptor beta chains listed below, sequenced in a study of T cell repertoires in cytomegalovirus infection. A single record per CDR3 protein comes from TCRdb applying MiXCR to the reads. The sample has roughly 250,000 distinct CDR3 sequences, 22% seen once; the top ten hold about 20%. Sequenced: CD8+ T cells from PBMCs. The receptors come from a human donor in good health (CMV status not recorded). Some clones in this sample may be carry-over from other donors' samples.

This clonotype has just a few counts. The genes are TRBV7-8 and TRBJ1-1, with 8 bases lining up with TRBD1. The CDR3 runs 14 residues. CDR1 SGHVS and CDR2 FQNEAQ come from the germline V gene. V shed 4 bases, J shed 2 bases, and the junction held 3 bases outside the gene matches. The CDR3 DNA is TGTGCCAGCAGCTCAGGACAGGGCAACACTGAAGCTTTCTTT. As protein: CASSSGQGNTEAFF. Complete variable domain (other parts from reference TRBV7-8 and TRBJ1-1): GAGVSQSPRYKVAKRGQDVALRCDPISGHVSLFWYQQALGQGPEFLTYFQNEAQLDKSGLPSDRFFAERPEGSVSTLKIQRTQQEDSAVYLCASSSGQGNTEAFFGQGTRLTVV.

The rearrangement joins TRBV23-1 to TRBJ1-5; possibly TRBD1 for D (5 bases). TRBV23-1 is given ORF status, its function remaining uncertain. V gave up 7 bases and J gave up 1 base, with 14 bases separating them. The CDR3 runs to 15 residues. The CDR3 coding sequence is TGCGCCAGCACCCTTCTGGGACTAAGCAATCAGCCCCAGCATTTT. This gives the protein CASTLLGLSNQPQHF.

This clonotype appeared once. The genes are TRBV29-1 and TRBJ2-1, with TRBD1 identical over 9 bases. Trimming took 4 bases from V and 9 from J; bases not matched to a gene: 10. The CDR3 runs 14 residues. Germline V gives CDR1 SQVTM, CDR2 ANQGSEA. The CDR3 DNA reads as TGCAGCGTTGGGGGGACAGGGCTTGTCGGTGAGCAGTTCTTC. The encoded protein is CSVGGTGLVGEQFF.

This clonotype was observed a few times. The chain is built from TRBV12-3 or TRBV12-4 and TRBJ2-7; D may be TRBD2 (6 bases). V gave up 5 bases and J gave up 2 bases, with 16 bases separating them. There are 15 residues in the CDR3. Written as DNA, the CDR3 is TGTGCCAGCAGTCCACTCGGGGGTAACCCCTACGAGCAGTACTTC. Translating it yields CASSPLGGNPYEQYF.

This clonotype occurred many times. V gene TRBV7-2 combines with J gene TRBJ2-7; no clear D. Between the trimmed V and J ends, which lost 6 bases and 0 bases, there was a span of 6 bases. Per the germline V gene, CDR1 is SGHTA and CDR2 is FQGNSA. There are 12 residues in the CDR3. The CDR3 sequence: CASSLPSYEQYF. The CDR3 DNA reads TGTGCCAGCAGTTTACCCTCCTACGAGCAGTACTTC.

This clonotype came up a few times. The rearrangement uses TRBV6-6 and TRBJ2-1; 10 bases are a match to TRBD2. CDR3 length equals 13 residues. CDR1 MNHNY and CDR2 SVGAGI come from the germline V gene (reference sequence). With 6 bases clipped from V and 11 bases from J, the junction kept 7 bases outside the gene matches. The DNA of the CDR3 is TGTGCCAGCAGCCCCGGACTAGCGGCCCAGCAGTTCTTC. Encoded protein: CASSPGLAAQQFF.

This clonotype occurred a few times. This chain connects TRBV25-1 to TRBJ2-5; D is unresolved. Deletions cut 1 base from V and 0 bases from J, with 12 bases between. The germline V gene has CDR1 MGHDK and CDR2 SYGVNS. This CDR3 region has 16 residues. The CDR3 reads CASSELFGTHQETQYF. The CDR3 coding sequence is TGTGCCAGCAGTGAATTATTCGGCACACACCAAGAGACCCAGTACTTC. The full variable domain, rest sourced from reference TRBV25-1 and TRBJ2-5, is EADIYQTPRYLVIGTGKKITLECSQTMGHDKMYWYQQDPGMELHLIHYSYGVNSTEKGDLSSESTVSRIRTEHFPLTLESARPSHTSQYLCASSELFGTHQETQYFGPGTRLLVL.

This clonotype came up many times. The rearrangement links TRBV7-9 to TRBJ2-1, with 9 nucleotides matching TRBD2. The J segment lost 5 bases and the V segment lost 3 bases, leaving 5 bases of the junction unmatched. The CDR3 is made up of 15 amino acids. Germline values: CDR1 SEHNR, CDR2 FQNEAQ (reference sequence). DNA for the CDR3: TGTGCCAGCAGCTTTAGCGGGGGCCCCGACAATGAGCAGTTCTTC. Encoded protein: CASSFSGGPDNEQFF.

The chain is built from TRBV19 and TRBJ2-6; 7 bases are a match to TRBD1. From germline, CDR1 is LNHDA and CDR2 SQIVND (reference sequence). The CDR3 totals 16 residues. J lost 0 bases, V lost 5 bases, and 4 bases had no gene match. Written as DNA, the CDR3 is TGTGCCAGTAGTCAGACAGGGTACTCTGGGGCCAACGTCCTGACTTTC. Amino acids: CASSQTGYSGANVLTF.

The J gene is TRBJ1-5, the V gene TRBV12-3 or TRBV12-4; 7 bases are a match to TRBD1. The CDR3 length is 15 residues. V lost 5 bases, J lost 5 bases, and 9 bases stayed unmatched. The CDR3 nucleotides are TGTGCCAGCAGTAGCAGTTGGACAGGCTATCAGCCCCAGCATTTT. It codes for CASSSSWTGYQPQHF.

This clonotype was found many times. The chain uses TRBV6-5 and TRBJ1-5; the match to TRBD1 covers 7 bases. The V and J ends lost 6 bases and 7 bases, in that order; junction bases with no gene match: 12. The CDR3 length is 15 residues. CDR1 MNHEY and CDR2 SVGAGI come from the germline V gene. For the CDR3, the DNA is TGTGCCAGCAGCCCAGACAGGGCCCTCATGCAGCCCCAGCATTTT. Its translation: CASSPDRALMQPQHF.

This chain links TRBV19 with TRBJ2-7; 8 nucleotides match TRBD2. The CDR3 consists of 15 residues. The junction had 4 bases not matched to a gene; V was cut back by 1 base and J by 2 bases. Per germline, CDR1 LNHDA and CDR2 SQIVND (reference sequence). The CDR3 is CASSIGGGKTYEQYF. The CDR3 coding sequence is TGTGCCAGTAGTATAGGCGGGGGGAAGACCTACGAGCAGTACTTC.